This T cell receptor (beta chain) was identified in a study of cytomegalovirus exposure and HLA in healthy donors listed by TCRdb under 2017. Background for the entire study: In an earlier analysis of under 600 of the donors, 250 to 350 Gb of sequence data and roughly 100 million unique TCR beta sequences from 150 million to 200 million T cells were reported. An early release covering more than 500 HLA-typed donors comprised about 290 gigabases of sequencing data and around 86 million unique TCR sequences. Of the approximately 400 genotyped donors, roughly 76% were placed in the genetic ancestry cluster associated with self-reported Caucasian donors. The study was designed to test whether signatures of past pathogen exposure could be identified by cataloging public T cell receptors. Using immunosequencing, the study profiled T cell repertoires from about 610 subjects and related those repertoires to cytomegalovirus serostatus. Along with the approximately 700-subject first cohort, a separate validation cohort of over a hundred different subjects was used. To predict cytomegalovirus infection status, the study combined high-throughput TCR immunosequencing, statistical association of individual TCRs with disease status, and machine learning. A later analysis re-examined previously published TCR beta repertoires from roughly 650 donors and added high-resolution HLA genotyping to investigate patterns of TCR occurrence. In the later analysis, no new phenotypic data were used to find candidate immune exposures; instead, reliance was placed on TCR beta sequences and their occurrence across donors. An earlier analysis of around 640 of the donors used high-throughput TCR beta sequencing to judge whether each TCR beta V gene segment behaved as functional or pseudogenic. Donor age, sex, ethnicity and CMV serostatus were compiled alongside the repertoire data. Genome-wide SNP genotypes for about 55% of the 666 donors were used in a later genetic analysis, which treated that subset as a discovery cohort. Every discovery cohort repertoire had been produced on one sequencing platform. HLA typing included class I and class II loci at four-digit resolution. Typing coverage differed by locus: A, B, C, DRB1 and DQB1 were typed in about 620-640 donors, DQA1 in roughly 500, DPA1 in around 610, and DPB1 in 400 to 480. Because of strong linkage in the cohort, roughly 5 DR-DQ haplotypes were treated as single units for association and clustering. Among a few hundred genotyped donors of the cohort, an average of around 240,000 unique TCR beta nucleotide sequences were sequenced per donor, roughly 18% of them non-productive.

Details on this clone: Its specific antigen is unknown. No clone much larger than this one lies a single base away; base qualities are absent.

Beyond this particular receptor, the publication reports: Immune exposure information for the cohort was limited to CMV serostatus. Several of the top co-occurrence clusters appeared to be linked to parvovirus B19, influenza, CMV and Epstein-Barr virus, according to a later analysis. A cluster of highly shared sequence variants was judged likely to be a technical artifact of the sequencing pipeline. In a later genetic analysis, fewer N-insertions in productive TCRs were reported among donors in an Asian-associated ancestry cluster than the approximately 710-donor mean. A later analysis found that most CMV-associated TCR beta chains appeared HLA-restricted, with HLA associations seemingly driven largely by CMV exposure. In a later analysis, HLA-associated TCR beta chains showed more clonal expansion and lower generation probabilities than non-associated chains that were equally common. The classifier was reported to diagnose cytomegalovirus status with high specificity and sensitivity in both the original cohort and the validation cohort. A further reported finding was that TCR beta sequences accurately predicted the HLA-A and HLA-B alleles for most subjects in the first cohort. Some IMGT-functional V segments, including TRBV6-2 and TRBV6-3, could not be told apart with the 87-base-pair reads, so those segments were excluded. Roughly uniform sequencing depth across donors was assumed in presence/absence analyses, although this assumption may not hold. Because HLA typing was unavailable for some donors at each locus, only the typed subset was used in association tests. Across donors, most TCR sequences were observed very rarely, whereas some public TCRs were present in many individuals. At a false discovery rate of 0.05, a later analysis linked 15,000 to 20,000 TCR beta sequences to specific HLA alleles. Linkage disequilibrium might explain the correlated functional status among segregating V segments, but an unknown experimental factor could not be excluded. The authors suggested that the approach could potentially be generalized to other disease states and immunological phenotypes. The earlier analysis of approximately 590 of the donors excluded approximately 17 rarely observed V segments, including chromosome 9 orphons, because counts were too low. A few of the identified cytomegalovirus-associated TCR beta chains were confirmed in vitro to be specific for cytomegalovirus antigens. The study listed 164 TCR beta chains as associated with cytomegalovirus. Assigning TCR associations to individual alleles was difficult when HLA alleles, especially DR and DQ, strongly co-occurred. In an earlier analysis of some 500 of the donors, most TCR beta V segments were observed in productive rearrangements about 87% or about 30% of the time, broadly matching IMGT annotations. In a later analysis, TCR association rates were found to vary across HLA loci, with the most associated TCRs seen for DRB1 alleles and the fewest for HLA-C alleles. This cohort had only TCR beta chains sequenced, and the lack of alpha or paired-chain data limited which features could be detected. V-gene and J-gene trimming of TCR beta chains was associated with a missense DCLRE1C variant in a later genetic analysis, and the association was replicated in an independent cohort.

V is clipped by 3 bases and J by 8 bases, and the sequence between their germline boundaries is 21 bases long. Via the germline V gene, CDR1 is SGHTS and CDR2 YDEGEE. The CDR3 starts with the cysteine, ends with the phenylalanine, and has 16 residues. The read is trimmed to its CDR3 DNA, 48 bases read in frame from base 1. The cohort consisted of 600 to 750 healthy bone marrow donors. Cohort members were all nominally healthy when sampled, although unrecorded immune exposures were likely present. The donor was CMV seropositive and belonged to the group of 250 to 350 seropositive cohort members. A peripheral blood sample was collected from each donor, and TCR beta sequencing was performed on peripheral blood mononuclear cells. The Qiagen DNeasy Blood Extraction Kit was used to extract genomic DNA from the blood cell samples. Library preparation employed the immunoSEQ multiplex PCR assay. For the multiplex PCR, a mixture combining 60 forward primers for TCR Vbeta segments and 13 reverse primers for TCR Jbeta segments was used. A multiplex PCR assay on genomic DNA amplified the CDR3 region of rearranged TCR beta genes. Amplified TCR beta libraries were sequenced as 87-base-pair reads on the Illumina HiSeq System. As for how the authors treated the data: A later analysis tallied around 87 million unique TCR beta chains across the 640 or so repertoires, and some 10 million of those chains were shared by two or more donors. A nearest-neighbor algorithm error-corrected the raw reads and collapsed the reads into unique sequences, merging closely related sequences to remove PCR and sequencing errors. V, D and J gene segments were assigned by aligning CDR3 sequences to IMGT reference sequences. For a sequence to be retained, a match of at least six nucleotides to both a V gene segment and a J gene segment was required. A rearrangement counted as productive if the CDR3 had no stop codons and remained in frame with V and J, and every other rearrangement counted as non-productive. Following IMGT convention, CDR3 was defined as the stretch from the second conserved V-encoded cysteine up to the conserved J-encoded phenylalanine. In an earlier analysis of 587 of the donors, sequences lacking an unambiguous match to a single V gene segment were excluded. An earlier analysis of just under 600 of the donors called V segments functional above 56.7% productive rearrangements and segregating when the between-donor standard deviation exceeded 5%. A statistical classification framework was developed to diagnose cytomegalovirus status using the catalog of TCR beta chain sequences. In a later analysis, TCR nucleotide sequences were compared against IMGT/GENE-DB human TR gene sequences so that V and J genes could be assigned. A later analysis assigned CDR3 sequences and most-parsimonious VDJ recombination scenarios with the TCRdist pipeline. A later analysis defined each TCR beta chain by its CDR3 amino acid sequence plus V-gene family, and excluded reads lacking a unique V-gene family. In a later analysis, some 600 highly shared, low-generation-probability nucleotide sequences were removed to address suspected cross-contamination and a sequencing artifact. A later analysis calculated a clonal expansion index for each public chain from normalized within-repertoire ranks of inferred template counts. In a later analysis, generation probabilities were computed using a VDJ recombination model fitted to out-of-frame rearrangements, and the results were checked against IGoR. In a later analysis, TCR-TCR, TCR-HLA and TCR-CMV co-occurrence was scored with hypergeometric tests, and a repertoire-size bias correction was applied to TCR pairs. In a later analysis, false discovery rates were estimated by permuting HLA or CMV assignments 20 times. In a later analysis, co-occurring TCRs were grouped with DBSCAN, and TCRdist sequence similarity was added when clustering was performed within HLA-allele-positive subsets. Co-occurrence clustering excluded repertoires with fewer than 30,000 or more than 120,000 public chains, plus five with anomalous nucleotide sharing. TCRdb re-hosts the immuneACCESS table, in-frame sequences only. Its copies lack some clones; in the studies checked, an unresolved V gene accounts for under half of them, and the cause for the rest is not known. That table supplies the V and J calls and clone size; D and trimming were determined from the DNA. Counted in this sample were 75,000 to 100,000 clones; 76% of them appeared once. The ten largest make up around 17% of the sample.

Sequenced input: PBMCs. The sequence joins TRBV5-8 to TRBJ2-4; TRBD1 is a possible D gene, resting on 6 matching bases. This receptor was obtained from a woman aged 55-70 years in good health and CMV-seropositive. The base sequence is TGTGCCAGCAGCTCAAGGGTCCGGTGGGCAGGGGACATTCAGTACTTC. This gives the protein CASSSRVRWAGDIQYF.